This TCR beta chain stems from a study of identical twins. General study points: The models systematically underestimated how much out-of-frame TCR alpha was shared in monozygotic twins. In zero-insertion analyses, partial confounding could arise from invariant MAIT and iNKT cells. High-abundance cord blood beta clonotypes had fewer insertions; memory repertoires showed none.

Regarding this clonotype: No antigen is known for it.

TCRdb re-analysed the 5' RACE reads in MiXCR, keeping a single row per CDR3 protein. The sample comprises more than 1.5 million distinct CDR3 sequences, about 32% of which are singletons, and approximately 0.25% rests with the top ten. Per germline, CDR1 DFQATT and CDR2 SNEGSKA (reference sequence). The CDR3 length is 12 residues. The ends were cut back, 3 bases at V and 6 bases at J, with 9 bases in the middle. The sample taken for sequencing was cord blood. The chain links TRBV20-1 to TRBJ2-4; D is unclear. This TCR came from a newborn girl in good health. The CDR3 reads CSASNSGNIQYF. The CDR3 region has the DNA TGCAGTGCTAGTAATAGTGGAAACATTCAGTACTTC.